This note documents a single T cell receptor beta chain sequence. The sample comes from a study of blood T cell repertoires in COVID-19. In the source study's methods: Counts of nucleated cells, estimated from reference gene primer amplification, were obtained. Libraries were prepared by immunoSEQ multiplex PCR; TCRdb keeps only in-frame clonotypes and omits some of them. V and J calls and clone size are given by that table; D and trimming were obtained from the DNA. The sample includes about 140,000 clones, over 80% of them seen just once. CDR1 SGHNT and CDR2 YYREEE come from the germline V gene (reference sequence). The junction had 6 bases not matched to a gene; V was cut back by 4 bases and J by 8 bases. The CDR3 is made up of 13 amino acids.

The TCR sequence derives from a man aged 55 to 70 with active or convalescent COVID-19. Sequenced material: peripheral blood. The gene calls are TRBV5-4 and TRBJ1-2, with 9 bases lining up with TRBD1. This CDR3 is CASSQDRGRGYTF. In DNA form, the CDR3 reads TGTGCCAGCAGCCAAGACAGGGGGAGAGGCTACACCTTC.